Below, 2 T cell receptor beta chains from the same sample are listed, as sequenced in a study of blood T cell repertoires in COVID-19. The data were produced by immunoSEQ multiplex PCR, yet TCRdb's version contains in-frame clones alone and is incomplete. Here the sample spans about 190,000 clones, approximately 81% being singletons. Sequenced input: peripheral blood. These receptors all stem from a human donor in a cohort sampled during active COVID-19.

CDR3 sequence (DNA): TGTGCCAGCAGTGAAAACGGGGGTAGTCAGCCCCAGCATTTT. Amino acids: CASSENGGSQPQHF. V and J are TRBV6-1 and TRBJ1-5, with D tentatively TRBD1 (5 bases). The CDR3 is 14 residues long. Germline V lookup: CDR1 MNHNS, CDR2 SASEGT. Trimming pared 2 bases from V and 6 bases from J, leaving 11 bases between.

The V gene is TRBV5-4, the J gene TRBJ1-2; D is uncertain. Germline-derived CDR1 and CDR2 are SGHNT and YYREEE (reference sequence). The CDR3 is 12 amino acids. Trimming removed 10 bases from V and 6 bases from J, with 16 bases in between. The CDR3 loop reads CAGSRDKDGYTF. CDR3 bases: TGTGCCGGATCACGCGACAAGGATGGCTACACCTTC.